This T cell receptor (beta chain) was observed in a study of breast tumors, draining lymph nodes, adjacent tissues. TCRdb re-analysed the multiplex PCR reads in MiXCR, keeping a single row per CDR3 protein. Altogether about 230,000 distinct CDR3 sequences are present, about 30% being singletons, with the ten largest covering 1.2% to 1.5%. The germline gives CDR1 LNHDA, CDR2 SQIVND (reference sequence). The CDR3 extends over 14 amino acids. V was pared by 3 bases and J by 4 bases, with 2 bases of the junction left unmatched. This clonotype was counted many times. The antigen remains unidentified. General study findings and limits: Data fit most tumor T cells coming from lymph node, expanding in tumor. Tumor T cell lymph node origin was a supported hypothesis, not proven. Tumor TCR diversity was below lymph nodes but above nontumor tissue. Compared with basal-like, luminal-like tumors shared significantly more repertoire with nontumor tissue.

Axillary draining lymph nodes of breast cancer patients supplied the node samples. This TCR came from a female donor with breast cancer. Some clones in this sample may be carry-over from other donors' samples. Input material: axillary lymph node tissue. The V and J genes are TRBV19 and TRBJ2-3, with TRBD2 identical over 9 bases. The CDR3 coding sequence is TGTGCCAGTAGTATTGCGGGAGGGCCAGATACGCAGTATTTT. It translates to CASSIAGGPDTQYF.